The next 2 T cell receptor beta chains were all read from a single sample in a study of shared clonotypes between healthy human individuals. Produced via immunoSEQ multiplex PCR; TCRdb's table is partial and in-frame only. The sample holds around 690,000 clones, about 90% seen once. Sequenced material: memory CD8+ T cells from PBMCs. Subset described: CD45RO+ cells pooled with CCR7-negative TemRA cells. The receptors shown here come from a young man in good health. Some clones in this sample may be carry-over from other donors' samples.

The CDR3 bases are TGTGCCAGCAGGTACTCAGTCGAGACTTCTGAAAAACTGTTTTTT. It is translated as CASRYSVETSEKLFF. The chain links TRBV28 to TRBJ1-4; D is uncertain. Trimming removed 6 bases at V and 7 bases at J, with 18 bases between. Germline values: CDR1 MDHEN, CDR2 SYDVKM. CDR3 length: 15 amino acids.

The sample holds a few counts of this clone. The J gene is TRBJ1-5, the V gene TRBV4-1; no clear D. Trimming took 4 bases from V and 6 from J, leaving 13 bases between them. The germline V gene encodes CDR1 MGHRA and CDR2 YSYEKL. This CDR3 contains 14 residues. The CDR3 reads CASSLRSTGQPQHF. The CDR3 DNA reads as TGCGCCAGCAGCCTTCGATCTACGGGTCAGCCCCAGCATTTT.